Listed here is a single T cell receptor (beta chain). The data were obtained in a study of blood T cell repertoires in COVID-19. Study-wide context: Acute-phase and convalescent COVID-19 samples originated in the United States, Italy and Spain. T cells, B-cell-depleted T cells, or PBMCs provided the cDNA or gDNA that served as material.

In the original workflow: Reference gene primers were amplified, and this amplification served to estimate nucleated cell counts. The assay was immunoSEQ multiplex PCR, and TCRdb's table has in-frame clones only and misses some. The V and J calls and the clone size are those of that table, but D and trimming were determined from the DNA. The sample contains 150,000 to 200,000 clones, around nine tenths of which appear only once. The V gene's germline CDR1 is SGHTA and CDR2 FQGNSA. The CDR3 runs 17 residues. V lost 1 base to trimming and J lost 4 bases; unmatched junction nucleotides: 11. The source of this sequence is a man younger than 30 with active or convalescent COVID-19. The chain combines TRBV7-2 with TRBJ2-5; TRBD2 matches 8 bases. The sequenced sample was peripheral blood. The CDR3 is CASSLGVRREVGETQYF. CDR3 sequence (DNA): TGTGCCAGCAGCTTAGGGGTGAGGCGGGAGGTGGGAGAGACCCAGTACTTC.